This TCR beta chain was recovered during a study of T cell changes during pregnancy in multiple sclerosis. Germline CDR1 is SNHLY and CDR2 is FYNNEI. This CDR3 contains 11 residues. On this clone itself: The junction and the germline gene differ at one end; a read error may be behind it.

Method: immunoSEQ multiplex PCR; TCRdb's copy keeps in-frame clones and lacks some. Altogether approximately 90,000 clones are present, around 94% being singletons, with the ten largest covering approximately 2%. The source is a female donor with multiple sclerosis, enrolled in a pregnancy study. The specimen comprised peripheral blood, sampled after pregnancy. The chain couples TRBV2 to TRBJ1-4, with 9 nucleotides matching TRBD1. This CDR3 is CASSAGTGFVF. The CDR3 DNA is TGTGCCAGCAGCGCCGGGACAGGGTTTGTTTTT.